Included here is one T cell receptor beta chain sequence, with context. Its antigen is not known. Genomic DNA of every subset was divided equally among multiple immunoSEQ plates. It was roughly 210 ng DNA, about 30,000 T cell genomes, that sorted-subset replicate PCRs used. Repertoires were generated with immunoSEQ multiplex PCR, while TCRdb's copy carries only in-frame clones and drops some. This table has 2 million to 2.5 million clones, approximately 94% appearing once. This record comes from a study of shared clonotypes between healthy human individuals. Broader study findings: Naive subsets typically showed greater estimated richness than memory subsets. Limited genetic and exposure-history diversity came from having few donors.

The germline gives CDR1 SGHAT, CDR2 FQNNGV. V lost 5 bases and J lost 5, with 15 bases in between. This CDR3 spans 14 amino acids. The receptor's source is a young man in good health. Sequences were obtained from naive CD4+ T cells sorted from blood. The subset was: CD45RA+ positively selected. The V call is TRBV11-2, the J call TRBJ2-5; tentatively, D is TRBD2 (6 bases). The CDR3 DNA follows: TGTGCCAGCAGCGCGGGTGGGAGGCAGGAGACCCAGTACTTC. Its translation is CASSAGGRQETQYF. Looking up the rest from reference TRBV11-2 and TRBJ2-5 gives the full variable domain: EAGVAQSPRYKIIEKRQSVAFWCNPISGHATLYWYQQILGQGPKLLIQFQNNGVVDDSQLPKDRFSAERLKGVDSTLKIQPAKLEDSAVYLCASSAGGRQETQYFGPGTRLLVL.